The TCR beta chain under discussion was sequenced for a study of early stage breast cancer tumors. Profiling relied on immunoSEQ multiplex PCR, and the TCRdb table lists in-frame clones only, not all of them. The sample lists around 13,000 clones; over 60% were seen once. There are 13 residues in the CDR3. CDR1 is SGHVS, CDR2 FNYEAQ, per germline. The V and J ends lost 1 base and 2 bases respectively, with 6 bases between them. The chain uses TRBV7-6 and TRBJ2-7; possibly TRBD1 for D (6 bases). The source of this sequence is a person in their fifties or sixties with breast cancer. Sequenced: normal breast tissue next to the tumor. Here the CDR3 reads CASSLGTAYEQYF. CDR3 DNA: TGTGCCAGCAGCTTAGGGACAGCCTACGAGCAGTACTTC.